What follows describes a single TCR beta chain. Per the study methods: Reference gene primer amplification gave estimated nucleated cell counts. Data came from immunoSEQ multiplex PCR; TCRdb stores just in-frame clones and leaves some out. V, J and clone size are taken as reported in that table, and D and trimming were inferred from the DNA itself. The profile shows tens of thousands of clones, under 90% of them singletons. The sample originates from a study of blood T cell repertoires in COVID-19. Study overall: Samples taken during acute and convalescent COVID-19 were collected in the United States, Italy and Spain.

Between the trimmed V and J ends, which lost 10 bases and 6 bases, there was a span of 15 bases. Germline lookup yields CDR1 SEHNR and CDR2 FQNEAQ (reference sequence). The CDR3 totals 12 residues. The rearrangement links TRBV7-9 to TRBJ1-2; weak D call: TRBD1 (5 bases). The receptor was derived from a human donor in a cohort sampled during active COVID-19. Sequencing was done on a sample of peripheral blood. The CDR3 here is CATELRGNGYTF. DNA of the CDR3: TGTGCCACGGAGCTCCGGGGGAATGGCTACACCTTC.